The 15 T cell receptor beta chains below all came from one sample that was sequenced in a study of cytomegalovirus exposure and HLA in healthy donors. Assay used: immunoSEQ multiplex PCR; TCRdb lists only in-frame clones, some missing. Of roughly 50,000 clones listed, about 92% are singletons. The source material was PBMCs. Receptors originate from a young man in good health and CMV-seronegative.

The V and J genes are TRBV21-1 and TRBJ2-7; TRBD2 was called by the table and not checked on the DNA. TRBV21-1 is classified as a pseudogene. The CDR3 spans 16 residues. The CDR3 bases are TGTGCCAGCAGCAATGTAGAGGTAGCGGGAGTAAACGAGCAGTACTTC. Translating it yields CASSNVEVAGVNEQYF.

J is TRBJ2-7 and V is TRBV27; D is possibly TRBD1 (6 bases). Germline CDR1 and CDR2: MNHEY and SMNVEV (reference sequence). The V end was cut by 7 bases, the J end by 0 bases, with 16 bases between. The CDR3 sequence is 15 residues long. The CDR3 region has the DNA TGTGCCAGCAAGTGGGGGCTTTCACCCTCCTACGAGCAGTACTTC. Protein: CASKWGLSPSYEQYF.

Here the CDR3 DNA reads TGCGCCAGCAGCCACACTAACTGGGGCTTCTCAGATACGCAGTATTTT. Translating gives CASSHTNWGFSDTQYF. This chain uses TRBV4-1 with TRBJ2-3; D possibly corresponds to TRBD1 (5 bases). CDR1 and CDR2 (germline): MGHRA, YSYEKL. The CDR3 contains 16 residues. Trimming stripped 3 bases from V and 4 bases from J, with 17 bases between.

This chain joins TRBV11-3 and TRBJ2-7; the match to TRBD1 covers 8 bases. Germline V gene data show CDR1 as SGHNT and CDR2 as YENEEA. The CDR3 has 12 amino acids. Trimming removed 11 bases from V and 3 bases from J; junction bases left unmatched: 6. CDR3 amino acids: CASTGAGYEQYF. The DNA of the CDR3 is TGTGCCTCGACAGGGGCCGGCTACGAGCAGTACTTC.

V and J are TRBV5-6 and TRBJ2-1; TRBD1 might be the D (5 bases). With 5 bases removed from V and 6 bases from J, the gap between germline ends came to 9 bases. Germline lookup yields CDR1 SGHDT and CDR2 YYEEEE. The CDR3 runs to 12 residues. CDR3 DNA sequence: TGTGCCAGCAGTCCCGACAGCAATGAGCAGTTCTTC. Its translation: CASSPDSNEQFF.

The chain has TRBV11-1 and TRBJ1-1; perhaps TRBD1 as D (6 bases). Looked up from germline, CDR1 is SGHAT and CDR2 is FQDESV (reference sequence). CDR3 length: 13 amino acids. V lost 2 bases to trimming and J lost 4 bases, with 8 bases between them. The CDR3 coding sequence is TGTGCCAGCAGCTTAAGGGGGAGCACTGAAGCTTTCTTT. It codes for CASSLRGSTEAFF. The full variable domain, completed using reference TRBV11-1 and TRBJ1-1, is EAEVAQSPRYKITEKSQAVAFWCDPISGHATLYWYRQILGQGPELLVQFQDESVVDDSQLPKDRFSAERLKGVDSTLKIQPAELGDSAMYLCASSLRGSTEAFFGQGTRLTVV.

This clone was seen just once. The chain joins TRBV7-9 to TRBJ2-5; 11 bases map to TRBD2. V dropped 5 bases and J dropped 5; count of bases not matched to a gene: 7. This CDR3 comprises 15 residues. Per the germline V gene, CDR1 is SEHNR and CDR2 is FQNEAQ (reference sequence). As DNA, the CDR3 is TGTGCCAGCAGCAAAGGACTAGCGGGTTCGGAGACCCAGTACTTC. It yields the protein CASSKGLAGSETQYF.

The rearrangement uses TRBV7-9 and TRBJ2-1, with TRBD1 matching 9 bases. From germline, CDR1 is SEHNR and CDR2 FQNEAQ (reference sequence). Trimming at V came to 5 bases and at J to 7 bases, leaving 6 bases not matched to a gene. The CDR3 totals 14 residues. The CDR3 region is CASSRTGVDNEQFF. The CDR3 DNA follows: TGTGCCAGCAGCCGGACAGGGGTGGATAATGAGCAGTTCTTC.

The gene calls are TRBV6-1 and TRBJ2-5; D call uncertain. Germline-derived CDR1 and CDR2 are MNHNS and SASEGT. The V end was cut by 5 bases, the J end by 4 bases, with 11 bases between. CDR3 length: 13 amino acids. CDR3 nucleotide sequence: TGTGCCAGCAGTCTGCAGGTAGTAGAGACCCAGTACTTC. It yields the protein CASSLQVVETQYF.

The chain employs TRBV5-8 and TRBJ2-3; a weak D match, TRBD2 (5 bases). The ends were cut back, 4 bases at V and 2 bases at J, with 17 bases in the middle. This CDR3 contains 16 residues. Germline V gives CDR1 SGHTS, CDR2 YDEGEE. The CDR3 DNA reads TGTGCCAGCAGCCCGGGGTTAGCCCCCGCCACAGATACGCAGTATTTT. Its translation: CASSPGLAPATDTQYF.

V and J are TRBV28 and TRBJ2-3; 10 positions agree with TRBD2. V gave up 10 bases and J gave up 0 bases; unmatched junction bases: 13. This CDR3 has 17 amino acids. Germline CDR1 and CDR2: MDHEN and SYDVKM. For the CDR3, the DNA is TGTGCCACGAGGGAGGAACAGCGGGAGGGTAGCACAGATACGCAGTATTTT. This sequence encodes CATREEQREGSTDTQYF. The full variable domain, completed using reference TRBV28 and TRBJ2-3, is DVKVTQSSRYLVKRTGEKVFLECVQDMDHENMFWYRQDPGLGLRLIYFSYDVKMKEKGDIPEGYSVSREKKERFSLILESASTNQTSMYLCATREEQREGSTDTQYFGPGTRLTVL.

V is TRBV5-4 and J is TRBJ2-7; TRBD2 might be the D (5 bases). The V end was cut by 0 bases, the J end by 6 bases, with 13 bases between. The CDR3 has 14 amino acids. Germline CDR1 SGHNT, CDR2 YYREEE (reference sequence). The CDR3 spells CASSLGAASVEQYF. The CDR3 bases are TGTGCCAGCAGCTTGGGAGCGGCCTCGGTCGAGCAGTACTTC.

The CDR3 region is CASSTPGLAGVYNEQFF. As DNA, the CDR3 is TGTGCCAGCAGTACTCCGGGACTAGCGGGAGTATACAATGAGCAGTTCTTC. The chain joins TRBV28 to TRBJ2-1; 14 nucleotides line up with TRBD2. The germline V gene has CDR1 MDHEN and CDR2 SYDVKM. This CDR3 has 17 residues. V shed 5 bases, J shed 4 bases, and the junction held 7 bases outside the gene matches.

The chain employs TRBV4-1 and TRBJ1-1; the D is unclear. The V end was cut by 3 bases, the J end by 5 bases, with 16 bases between. CDR1 and CDR2 (germline): MGHRA, YSYEKL. CDR3 size: 15 residues. CDR3 sequence reads: CASSHQGRGGTEAFF. The CDR3 DNA sequence: TGCGCCAGCAGCCACCAAGGGCGGGGAGGGACTGAAGCTTTCTTT.

The CDR3 region has the DNA TGTGCCAGCAGCGGAGGGGCGGGGCAGGCCTCAGATACGCAGTATTTT. Protein: CASSGGAGQASDTQYF. The chain uses TRBV9 and TRBJ2-3; possible D gene TRBD2, 6 bases. From germline, CDR1 is SGDLS and CDR2 YYNGEE. The V end was cut by 3 bases, the J end by 4 bases, with 18 bases between. This CDR3 is 16 amino acids long.